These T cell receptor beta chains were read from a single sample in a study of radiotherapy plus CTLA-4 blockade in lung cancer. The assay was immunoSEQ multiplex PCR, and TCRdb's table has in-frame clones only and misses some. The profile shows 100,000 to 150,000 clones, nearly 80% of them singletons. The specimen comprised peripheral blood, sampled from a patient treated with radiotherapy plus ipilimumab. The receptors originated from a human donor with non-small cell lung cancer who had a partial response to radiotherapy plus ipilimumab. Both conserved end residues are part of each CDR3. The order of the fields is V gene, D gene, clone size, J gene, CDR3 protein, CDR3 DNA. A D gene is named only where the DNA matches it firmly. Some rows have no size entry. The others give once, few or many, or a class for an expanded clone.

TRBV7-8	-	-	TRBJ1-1	CASSLTVSLSTEAFF	TGTGCCAGCAGCTTAACCGTATCTTTGAGCACTGAAGCTTTCTTT
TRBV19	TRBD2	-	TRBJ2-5	CASSSAGGLKETQYF	TGTGCCAGTAGTAGTGCGGGAGGGCTTAAAGAGACCCAGTACTTC
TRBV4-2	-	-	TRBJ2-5	CASSQGAQPGETQYF	TGTGCCAGCAGCCAAGGGGCCCAACCCGGAGAGACCCAGTACTTC
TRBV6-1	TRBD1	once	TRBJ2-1	CASRGRDRGDNEQFF	TGTGCCAGCAGGGGACGGGACAGGGGAGACAATGAGCAGTTCTTC
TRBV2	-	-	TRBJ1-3	CASSHIRQFSGNTIYF	TGTGCCAGCAGCCACATACGACAGTTTTCTGGAAACACCATATATTTT
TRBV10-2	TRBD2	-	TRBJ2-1	CASSVASGYNEQFF	TGCGCCAGCAGTGTGGCTAGCGGGTACAATGAGCAGTTCTTC
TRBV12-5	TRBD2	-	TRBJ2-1	CASGLAGGDEQFF	TGTGCTAGTGGTTTGGCGGGAGGAGATGAGCAGTTCTTC
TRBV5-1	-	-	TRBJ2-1	CASSLGFGDSYNEQFF	TGCGCCAGCAGCTTGGGTTTTGGAGACTCCTACAATGAGCAGTTCTTC
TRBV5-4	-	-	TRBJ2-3	CASSLKGFTDTQYF	TGTGCCAGCAGCTTGAAGGGGTTCACAGATACGCAGTATTTT
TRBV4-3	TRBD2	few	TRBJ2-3	CASSQDLASRGESTDTQYF	TGCGCCAGCAGCCAAGATCTGGCTAGTCGGGGGGAAAGCACAGATACGCAGTATTTT
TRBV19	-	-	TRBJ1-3	CAPRLTRDRGSGNTIYF	TGTGCCCCCCGGCTTACGCGGGACCGAGGCTCTGGAAACACCATATATTTT
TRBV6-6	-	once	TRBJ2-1	CASSVGTNVAYNEQFF	TGTGCCAGCAGTGTCGGGACAAATGTAGCGTACAATGAGCAGTTCTTC
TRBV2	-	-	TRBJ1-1	CASRGSEGPTEAFF	TGTGCCAGCAGGGGGTCGGAGGGGCCCACTGAAGCTTTCTTT
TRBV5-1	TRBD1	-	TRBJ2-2	CASSRGTGYTGELFF	TGCGCCAGCAGCAGGGGGACAGGGTACACCGGGGAGCTGTTTTTT
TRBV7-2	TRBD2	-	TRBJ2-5	CASSSGTSGMQTQYF	TGTGCCAGCAGCTCCGGGACTAGCGGGATGCAGACCCAGTACTTC
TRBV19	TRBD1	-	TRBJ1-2	CASSTGQGSKHGYTF	TGTGCCAGTAGTACGGGACAGGGTAGTAAGCATGGCTACACCTTC
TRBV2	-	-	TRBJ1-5	CASTPARGGNQPQHF	TGTGCCAGCACCCCGGCAAGGGGGGGAAATCAGCCCCAGCATTTT
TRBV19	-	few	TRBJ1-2	CASSMPRAGYTF	TGTGCCAGTAGTATGCCCAGGGCGGGCTACACCTTC
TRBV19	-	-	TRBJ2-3	CASSLHPGTDTQYF	TGTGCCAGTAGTCTCCATCCAGGGACAGATACGCAGTATTTT
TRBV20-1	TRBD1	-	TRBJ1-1	CSAWTGVMAFF	TGCAGTGCTTGGACAGGGGTGATGGCTTTCTTT
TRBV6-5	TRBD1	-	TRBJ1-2	CASSPGDSGGYTF	TGTGCCAGCAGTCCGGGGGACAGTGGCGGCTACACCTTC
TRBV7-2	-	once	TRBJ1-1	CASSRDKNTEAFF	TGTGCCAGCAGCAGGGACAAGAACACTGAAGCTTTCTTT
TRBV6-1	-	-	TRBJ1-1	CASRSGGENTEAFF	TGTGCCAGCAGGAGCGGGGGAGAGAACACTGAAGCTTTCTTT
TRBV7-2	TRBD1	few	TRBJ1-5	CASSSGTVSNQPQHF	TGTGCCAGCAGCTCCGGGACAGTTAGCAATCAGCCCCAGCATTTT
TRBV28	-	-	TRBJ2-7	CASSSQAEQYF	TGTGCCAGCAGTTCGCAGGCGGAGCAGTACTTC
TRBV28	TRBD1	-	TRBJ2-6	CASSPGDSSGANVLTF	TGTGCCAGCAGCCCCGGGGACAGCTCTGGGGCCAACGTCCTGACTTTC
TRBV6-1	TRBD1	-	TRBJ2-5	CASRTTGLETQYF	TGTGCCAGCAGAACGACAGGGCTGGAGACCCAGTACTTC
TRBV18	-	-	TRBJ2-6	CASSRPGVSAGANVLTF	TGTGCCAGCTCACGACCAGGGGTTTCTGCTGGGGCCAACGTCCTGACTTTC
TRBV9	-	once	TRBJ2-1	CASSDPPEGLYEQFF	TGTGCCAGCAGCGACCCCCCCGAGGGCCTGTATGAGCAGTTCTTC
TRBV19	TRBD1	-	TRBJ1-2	CASSIGTATRNYGYTF	TGTGCCAGTAGTATCGGGACAGCCACTCGGAACTATGGCTACACCTTC
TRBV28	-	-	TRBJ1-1	CASSIGTEAFF	TGTGCCAGCTCTATTGGCACTGAAGCTTTCTTT
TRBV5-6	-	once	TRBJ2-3	CASSRSYLDTDTQYF	TGTGCCAGCAGCCGATCCTACCTAGACACAGATACGCAGTATTTT
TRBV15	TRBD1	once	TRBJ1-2	CATSRDKGAQGALSYGYTF	TGTGCCACCAGCAGAGATAAAGGGGCGCAGGGGGCGCTTAGCTATGGCTACACCTTC
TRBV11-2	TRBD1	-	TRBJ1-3	CASSYRQGSGNTIYF	TGTGCCAGCAGCTACCGACAGGGCTCTGGAAACACCATATATTTT
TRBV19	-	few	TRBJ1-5	CASSIGSYQPQHF	TGTGCCAGTAGTATCGGGTCGTATCAGCCCCAGCATTTT
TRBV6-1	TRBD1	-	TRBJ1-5	CASSLGQGNNQPQHF	TGTGCCAGCAGCTTAGGACAGGGAAACAATCAGCCCCAGCATTTT
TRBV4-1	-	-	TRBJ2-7	CASSQDAGNEQYF	TGCGCCAGCAGCCAAGATGCGGGGAACGAGCAGTACTTC
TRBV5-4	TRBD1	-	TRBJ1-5	CASSKASGGMGNQPQHF	TGTGCCAGCAGCAAGGCATCAGGGGGCATGGGCAATCAGCCCCAGCATTTT
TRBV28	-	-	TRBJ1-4	CASSLSQVSYEKLFF	TGTGCCAGCAGTTTATCGCAGGTATCCTACGAAAAACTGTTTTTT
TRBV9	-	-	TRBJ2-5	CASSASPNRDETQYF	TGTGCCAGCAGCGCATCCCCAAACAGGGATGAGACCCAGTACTTC
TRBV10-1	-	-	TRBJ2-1	CASSESPGLPSYNEQFF	TGCGCCAGCAGTGAGTCGCCGGGACTCCCTTCCTACAATGAGCAGTTCTTC
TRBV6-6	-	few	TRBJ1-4	CASSSSDTKNEKLFF	TGTGCCAGCAGTTCGTCGGACACGAAGAATGAAAAACTGTTTTTT
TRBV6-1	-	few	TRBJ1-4	CASSEADRPNEKLFF	TGTGCCAGCAGTGAAGCGGACAGACCGAATGAAAAACTGTTTTTT
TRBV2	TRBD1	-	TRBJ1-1	CASSEGGQGFWKAFF	TGTGCCAGCAGTGAGGGGGGACAGGGGTTTTGGAAAGCTTTCTTT
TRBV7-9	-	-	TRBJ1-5	CASSLAGGHQPQHF	TGTGCCAGCAGCTTAGCGGGGGGGCATCAGCCCCAGCATTTT
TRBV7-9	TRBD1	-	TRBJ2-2	CASSFDRATGELFF	TGTGCCAGCAGCTTTGACAGGGCCACCGGGGAGCTGTTTTTT
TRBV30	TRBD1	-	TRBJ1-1	CAREGQGNTEAFF	TGTGCCCGAGAGGGACAGGGGAACACTGAAGCTTTCTTT
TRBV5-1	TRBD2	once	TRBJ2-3	CASSFGGSYGTDTQYF	TGCGCCAGCAGCTTTGGCGGGAGCTATGGCACAGATACGCAGTATTTT
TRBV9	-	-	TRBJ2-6	CASSPRSGANVLTF	TGTGCCAGCAGCCCCCGGTCTGGGGCCAACGTCCTGACTTTC
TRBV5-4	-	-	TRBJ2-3	CASSLGLSGDTQYF	TGTGCCAGCAGCTTGGGACTATCTGGTGATACGCAGTATTTT
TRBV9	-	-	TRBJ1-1	CASSVGRAGLMNTEAFF	TGTGCCAGCAGCGTAGGGAGGGCAGGGCTAATGAACACTGAAGCTTTCTTT
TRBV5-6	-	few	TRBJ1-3	CASSWRSPSGNTIYF	TGTGCCAGCAGCTGGAGATCTCCCTCTGGAAACACCATATATTTT
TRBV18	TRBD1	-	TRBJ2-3	CASSPARTGSDTQYF	TGTGCCAGCTCACCCGCCCGGACAGGGTCAGATACGCAGTATTTT
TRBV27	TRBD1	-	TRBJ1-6	CASSSQGARSSPLHF	TGTGCCAGCAGTTCTCAGGGGGCCCGAAGTTCACCCCTCCACTTT
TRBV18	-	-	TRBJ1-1	CASSPPHNGGAEAFF	TGTGCCAGCTCACCACCGCACAACGGGGGGGCTGAAGCTTTCTTT
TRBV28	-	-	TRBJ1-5	CASSLSPGLYSNQPQHF	TGTGCCAGCAGTTTATCCCCAGGGTTGTACAGCAATCAGCCCCAGCATTTT
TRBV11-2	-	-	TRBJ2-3	CASSLALTSSQYF	TGTGCCAGCAGCTTAGCCCTAACTTCTTCGCAGTATTTT
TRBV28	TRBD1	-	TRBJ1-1	CASSLFTGVAEAFF	TGTGCCAGCAGTTTATTTACAGGGGTGGCTGAAGCTTTCTTT
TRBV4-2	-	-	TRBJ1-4	CASSPATREKLFF	TGTGCCAGCAGCCCCGCGACGCGGGAAAAACTGTTTTTT